Listed below are T cell receptor beta chains from one sample, sequenced in a study of blood T cell repertoires in COVID-19. Data came from immunoSEQ multiplex PCR; TCRdb stores just in-frame clones and leaves some out. Among a few hundred thousand clones, roughly 84% were seen once, and the ten largest hold approximately 6.6%. Sequenced: PBMCs or T cells enriched from blood (not recorded which). The receptor source for this set is a woman in her forties or fifties who had been exposed to COVID-19. The CDR3 runs from the conserved cysteine through the conserved F or W. D genes are given only for firm matches. Clone size appears in some rows only: once, few, many, or a class for an expanded clone.

>TRBD1|TRBV5-1|15|-|TRBJ1-1
CASSPDTGGRTEAFF
TGCGCCAGCAGTCCGGACACAGGGGGCAGAACTGAAGCTTTCTTT
>TRBD1|TRBV5-4|14|once|TRBJ2-7
CASGQDRSTYEQYF
TGTGCCAGCGGTCAGGACAGGTCGACCTACGAGCAGTACTTC
>TRBD2|TRBV2|16|-|TRBJ2-3
CASRGTSGGYTDTQYF
TGTGCCAGCAGGGGGACTAGCGGGGGATACACAGATACGCAGTATTTT
>TRBD1|TRBV25-1|13|-|TRBJ2-7
CASRDRTVPKQYF
TGTGCCAGCAGGGACAGGACGGTTCCTAAGCAGTACTTC
>-|TRBV7-8|12|few|TRBJ1-5
CASSFPNQPQHF
TGTGCCAGCAGCTTCCCTAATCAGCCCCAGCATTTT
>TRBD1|TRBV6-2/TRBV6-3|15|few|TRBJ1-2
CASSYQAGGSGGYTF
TGTGCCAGCAGTTACCAGGCAGGGGGCAGTGGAGGCTACACCTTC
>-|TRBV4-3|14|-|TRBJ1-5
CASSQGTFNQPQHF
TGCGCCAGCAGCCAAGGGACTTTCAATCAGCCCCAGCATTTT
>-|TRBV23-1|13|-|TRBJ1-1
CASSSTVDTEAFF
TGCGCCAGCAGTTCAACGGTGGACACTGAAGCTTTCTTT
>TRBD1|TRBV11-2|16|-|TRBJ1-1
CASSRRPDRPNTEAFF
TGTGCCAGCAGCCGCCGGCCGGACAGGCCTAACACTGAAGCTTTCTTT
>-|TRBV5-1|18|few|TRBJ1-3
CASSLFDSSADSGNTIYF
TGCGCCAGCAGCTTGTTCGACAGCTCCGCTGACTCTGGAAACACCATATATTTT
>TRBD1|TRBV2|14|-|TRBJ1-5
CASSDDRANQPQHF
TGTGCCAGCAGCGATGACAGGGCCAATCAGCCCCAGCATTTT
>-|TRBV5-6|13|-|TRBJ1-2
CASPPTVRYGYTF
TGTGCCAGCCCTCCGACAGTACGCTATGGCTACACCTTC
>TRBD2|TRBV18|15|-|TRBJ2-7
CASSLGSGGLYEQYF
TGTGCCAGCTCACTGGGTAGCGGGGGTCTCTACGAGCAGTACTTC
>-|TRBV6-2/TRBV6-3|14|-|TRBJ2-1
CASSLKETYNEQFF
TGTGCCAGCAGTCTCAAGGAGACCTACAATGAGCAGTTCTTC
>-|TRBV2|14|-|TRBJ2-3
CASKEELATDTQYF
TGTGCCAGCAAAGAGGAACTAGCCACAGATACGCAGTATTTT
>TRBD2|TRBV11-2|17|few|TRBJ2-2
CASSPSSGEKGPGELFF
TGTGCCAGCAGCCCATCTAGCGGGGAGAAGGGTCCCGGGGAGCTGTTTTTT
>-|TRBV5-1|16|-|TRBJ2-2
CASSSAGATNTGELFF
TGCGCCAGCAGCTCCGCGGGGGCCACTAACACCGGGGAGCTGTTTTTT
>TRBD2|TRBV6-2/TRBV6-3|16|once|TRBJ2-2
CASSYSTGGNTGELFF
TGTGCCAGCAGTTACTCGACGGGGGGAAACACCGGGGAGCTGTTTTTT
>-|TRBV6-6|12|-|TRBJ1-2
CASSFEGDGYTF
TGTGCCAGCAGTTTTGAGGGTGATGGCTACACCTTC
>TRBD1|TRBV5-1|12|-|TRBJ1-2
CASSRDRDGYTF
TGCGCCAGCAGTCGGGACAGGGACGGCTACACCTTC